The entry that follows covers one TCR beta chain sequence. Only in-frame clones appear in the TCRdb table, and some are missing; sequencing was by immunoSEQ multiplex PCR. The sample lists about 45,000 clones, approximately 92% seen once, with 0.7% in the top ten. The sample is drawn from a study of T cell changes during pregnancy in multiple sclerosis. The CDR3 runs 15 residues. Germline values: CDR1 GTSNPN, CDR2 SVGIG (reference sequence). V lost 2 bases and J lost 4; bases outside the gene matches: 4. The specimen was CD4+ T cells from peripheral blood mononuclear cells, collected before pregnancy. This TCR was sampled from a female donor with multiple sclerosis, enrolled in a pregnancy study. The chain couples TRBV30 to TRBJ2-1; 11 nucleotides agree with TRBD2. The CDR3 reads CAWSRTSGPYNEQFF. The CDR3 DNA follows: TGTGCCTGGAGTCGGACTAGCGGGCCGTACAATGAGCAGTTCTTC.